One and the same sample provided the 18 T cell receptor beta chains below, sequenced in a study of OX40 agonist ivuxolimab in advanced cancers. Repertoires were generated with immunoSEQ multiplex PCR, while TCRdb's copy carries only in-frame clones and drops some. The sample has about 65,000 clones, about 91% seen once. This material consisted of CD4+ or CD8+ T cells sorted from blood, taken in a trial of the OX40 agonist ivuxolimab. These receptors all stem from an adult with an advanced solid tumor such as melanoma, head and neck, liver or kidney cancer.

V gene TRBV30 combines with J gene TRBJ2-2, with TRBD1 identical over 9 bases. From germline, CDR1 is GTSNPN and CDR2 SVGIG (reference sequence). The trim removed 1 base at V and 2 bases at J, leaving 5 bases unmatched. CDR3 length: 16 amino acids. The CDR3 region is CAWSAWTGVNTGELFF. The DNA of the CDR3 is TGTGCCTGGAGTGCTTGGACAGGGGTCAACACCGGGGAGCTGTTTTTT.

The rearrangement uses TRBV29-1 and TRBJ2-7, with 10 bases that match TRBD1. Germline V gene lookup returns CDR1 SQVTM and CDR2 ANQGSEA. Trimming at V came to 6 bases and at J to 3 bases, leaving 5 bases not matched to a gene. The CDR3 extends over 13 amino acids. DNA of the CDR3: TGCAGCGTGGGCCGGGACAGGGGCTACGAGCAGTACTTC. Translation gives CSVGRDRGYEQYF.

This chain connects TRBV30 to TRBJ2-1, with TRBD2 matching over 10 bases. The length of the CDR3 is 16 residues. CDR1 is GTSNPN and CDR2 is SVGIG in the germline V gene (reference sequence). The V segment lost 0 bases and the J segment 9 bases; nucleotides outside the gene matches: 11. The CDR3 protein is CAWSVEGSGRRGEQFF. The DNA for the CDR3 is TGTGCCTGGAGTGTAGAGGGTAGCGGGAGGAGGGGTGAGCAGTTCTTC.

The chain carries TRBV19 and TRBJ1-3; no clear D gene. V lost 11 bases, J lost 1 base, and 12 bases lay in between. This CDR3 contains 13 residues. In germline, CDR1 is LNHDA, CDR2 SQIVND (reference sequence). The CDR3, as DNA: TGTGCCTCATGGACGGGGTCTGGAAACACCATATATTTT. Translation: CASWTGSGNTIYF.

J is TRBJ2-1 and V is TRBV20-1; D is unclear. Trimming cost V 7 bases and J 4 bases, with 5 bases left between them. Germline CDR1 DFQATT, CDR2 SNEGSKA (reference sequence). The CDR3 extends over 10 amino acids. CDR3 residues: CSVRYNEQFF. As DNA, the CDR3 is TGCAGTGTTCGTTACAATGAGCAGTTCTTC.

The chain combines TRBV6-5 with TRBJ2-7; a weak D match, TRBD2 (5 bases). The V gene's germline CDR1 is MNHEY and CDR2 SVGAGI. Trimming pared 5 bases from V and 5 bases from J, leaving 13 bases between. The CDR3 extends over 13 amino acids. The DNA for the CDR3 is TGTGCCAGCAGTCTGTCGGGGTGGCACGAGCAGTACTTC. It specifies CASSLSGWHEQYF.

This chain links TRBV7-9 with TRBJ1-1; 7 nucleotides align to TRBD1. J was trimmed by 7 bases and V by 5 bases; bases with no gene match: 7. CDR1 SEHNR and CDR2 FQNEAQ come from the germline V gene (reference sequence). The CDR3 runs to 13 residues. This CDR3 is CASSRGDRLEAFF. The DNA for the CDR3 is TGTGCCAGCAGCCGGGGGGACAGACTTGAAGCTTTCTTT.

J is TRBJ2-1 and V is TRBV28, with a possible D match to TRBD2 (6 bases). Germline V gene lookup returns CDR1 MDHEN and CDR2 SYDVKM. Between the trimmed V and J ends, which lost 7 bases and 7 bases, there was a span of 20 bases. The CDR3 totals 15 residues. CDR3 bases: TGTGCCAGCACCGCCATGGGGGGTCTACGGAATGAGCAGTTCTTC. It is translated as CASTAMGGLRNEQFF.

The chain uses TRBV10-1 and TRBJ2-2, with D possibly TRBD2 on 5 matching bases. The V end lost 4 bases, the J end lost 5 bases, and 17 bases lay between the germline ends. The CDR3 covers 16 residues. Germline V CDR1 and CDR2: WNHNN, SYGVQD (reference sequence). CDR3 sequence reads: CASSGFTRLNTGELFF. For the CDR3, the DNA is TGCGCCAGCAGTGGATTTACTAGGTTGAATACCGGGGAGCTGTTTTTT.

The chain is built from TRBV30 and TRBJ1-1, with TRBD1 matching 7 bases. The CDR3 extends over 14 amino acids. From germline, CDR1 is GTSNPN and CDR2 SVGIG (reference sequence). J lost 4 bases, V lost 3 bases, and 8 bases had no gene match. The CDR3 region has the DNA TGTGCCTGGAGCGAGAGGGGGCTGGGCACTGAAGCTTTCTTT. This gives the protein CAWSERGLGTEAFF.

This chain uses TRBV5-1 with TRBJ1-1; 7 bases map to TRBD1. This CDR3 is 14 amino acids long. CDR1 and CDR2 from the germline V gene are SGHRS and YFSETQ. Losses at the gene ends were 4 bases for V and 5 bases for J; bases not matched to a gene: 8. CDR3 region: CASSPQGDRTEAFF. In DNA, the CDR3 is TGCGCCAGCAGCCCCCAGGGGGATAGGACTGAAGCTTTCTTT.

The chain is built from TRBV13 and TRBJ2-3; possible D gene TRBD1, 6 bases. In germline, CDR1 is PRHDT, CDR2 FYEKMQ (reference sequence). The V end was cut by 2 bases, the J end by 0 bases, with 18 bases between. The CDR3 contains 18 residues. CDR3 nucleotides: TGTGCCAGCAGCTTACTGCAGGGGACGCCTTTGAGCACAGATACGCAGTATTTT. This codes for CASSLLQGTPLSTDTQYF.

The chain employs TRBV28 and TRBJ2-1; 7 bases map to TRBD2. CDR3 size: 17 residues. Germline-derived CDR1 and CDR2 are MDHEN and SYDVKM. V shed 2 bases, J shed 5 bases, and the junction held 12 bases outside the gene matches. CDR3 sequence (DNA): TGTGCCAGCAGTTTAAGAGGTAGGGCGGGAGTTCACAATGAGCAGTTCTTC. It translates to CASSLRGRAGVHNEQFF.

The chain carries TRBV4-2 and TRBJ1-2; D unclear. V was trimmed by 3 bases and J by 2 bases, leaving 10 bases between them. This CDR3 is built from 14 residues. Germline values: CDR1 LGHNA, CDR2 YNFKEQ. The CDR3 DNA reads as TGTGCCAGCAGCCAGGGTAGGAACAACTATGGCTACACCTTC. The encoded protein is CASSQGRNNYGYTF.

The chain couples TRBV9 to TRBJ1-1; TRBD1 is a possible D gene (6 bases). This CDR3 has 15 amino acids. Trimming took 0 bases from V and 7 from J, leaving 16 bases between them. From germline, CDR1 is SGDLS and CDR2 YYNGEE. DNA for the CDR3: TGTGCCAGCAGCGTAGAGGTTAGGGGGGGTTTTGAAGCTTTCTTT. It codes for CASSVEVRGGFEAFF.

The chain has TRBV28 and TRBJ2-1; 14 bases are shared with TRBD2. The J segment lost 7 bases and the V segment lost 5 bases, leaving 7 bases of the junction unmatched. Germline loops: CDR1 MDHEN, CDR2 SYDVKM. This CDR3 comprises 16 residues. The CDR3 sequence: CASSRSGTSGGNEQFF. CDR3 nucleotide sequence: TGTGCCAGCAGTCGCAGCGGGACTAGCGGGGGAAATGAGCAGTTCTTC.

This sequence joins TRBV27 and TRBJ2-2, with D tentatively TRBD1 (5 bases). Germline lookup yields CDR1 MNHEY and CDR2 SMNVEV (reference sequence). The CDR3 has 14 residues. Between the trimmed V and J ends, which lost 7 bases and 1 base, there was a span of 10 bases. Here the CDR3 DNA reads TGTGCCAGCAAGAACGGACAGAACACCGGGGAGCTGTTTTTT. This encodes CASKNGQNTGELFF.

The CDR3 protein is CASTQGLGGNEQFF. The DNA of the CDR3 is TGTGCCAGCACCCAGGGACTAGGTGGGAATGAGCAGTTCTTC. This chain uses TRBV28 with TRBJ2-1, with TRBD2 matching over 8 bases. V dropped 7 bases and J dropped 7; count of bases not matched to a gene: 9. The CDR3 loop spans 14 amino acids. Germline V gene sequence: CDR1 MDHEN, CDR2 SYDVKM.